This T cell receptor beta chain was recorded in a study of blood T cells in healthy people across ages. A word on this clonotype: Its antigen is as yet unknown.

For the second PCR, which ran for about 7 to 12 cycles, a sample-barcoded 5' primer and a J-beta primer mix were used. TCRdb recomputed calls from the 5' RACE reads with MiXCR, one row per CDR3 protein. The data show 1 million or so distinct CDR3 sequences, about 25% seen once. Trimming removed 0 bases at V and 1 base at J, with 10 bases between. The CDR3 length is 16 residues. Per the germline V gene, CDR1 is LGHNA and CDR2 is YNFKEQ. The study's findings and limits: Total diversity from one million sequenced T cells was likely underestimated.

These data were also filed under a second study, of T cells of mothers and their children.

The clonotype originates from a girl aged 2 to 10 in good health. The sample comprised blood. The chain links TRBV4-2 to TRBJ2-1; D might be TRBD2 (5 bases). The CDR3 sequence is CASSQEGEGSYNEQFF. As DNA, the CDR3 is TGTGCCAGCAGCCAAGAGGGAGAAGGATCCTACAATGAGCAGTTCTTC.